This T cell receptor beta chain was identified during a study of T cells after yellow fever vaccination. Across the whole study: Preparation used SMART-Seq v4 Ultra Low Input for the low-cell-number fractions. The study, taken as a whole, reports: The booster saw the reappearance of most primary-vaccination clones (approximately 96% CD4, less than 90% CD8).

Germline loops: CDR1 KGHDR, CDR2 SFDVKD. V lost 3 bases to trimming and J lost 6 bases; unmatched junction nucleotides: 4. CDR3 length: 14 residues. By 5'RACE template switching, TCR cDNA was produced, with a universal primer site and UMIs added in the process. Each CDR3 protein gets one entry after TCRdb re-called the 5' RACE reads with MiXCR. Altogether roughly 50,000 distinct CDR3 sequences are present, roughly 7% being singletons, with the ten largest covering roughly 27%. This clonotype occurred many times. Its antigen is still unknown. V gene TRBV24-1 combines with J gene TRBJ1-2; TRBD1 aligns across 9 bases. Sample: CD8+ T cells sorted from PBMCs, taken less than 18 days after the first yellow fever vaccination. This clonotype was sampled from a man between 18 and 35 years old who received the YFV17D yellow fever vaccine. CDR3: CATSDRTGVDGYTF. In DNA form, the CDR3 reads TGTGCCACCAGTGATAGGACAGGGGTGGATGGCTACACCTTC.